The source of this TCR beta chain is a study of graft-versus-host responses after intestinal transplantation (dated by TCRdb to the early 2020s). With respect to the entire study: Recipients received multivisceral, liver-intestinal, or isolated intestinal transplants. Donor T cell macrochimerism was defined as a peak of at least 4% donor T cells among recipient peripheral blood mononuclear cells. After intestinal transplantation, graft-versus-host and host-versus-graft alloreactive T cell clones in the graft, circulation and bone marrow were tracked using bulk TCR-beta CDR3 sequencing. Every recipient was given anti-thymocyte globulin induction, then maintenance tacrolimus and steroids for 3 to 4 years. Alloreactive clones were identified by sequencing pre-transplant mixed lymphocyte reaction products and comparing them with unstimulated pre-transplant donor and recipient T cells. A cohort of some 24 intestinal transplant recipients, including one retransplant, was enrolled, and 3 patients lacking pretransplant specimens were excluded. Instead of going to the commercial service, samples from a few later patients were sequenced in-house on an Illumina MiSeq and processed with MiXCR.

The time point label for this specimen denotes: cells obtained before transplantation from donor or recipient. CD3+CD4+ and CD3+CD8+ populations were FACS-sorted from unstimulated pre-transplant donor and recipient cells taken from spleen or lymph nodes. The investigation overall reported the following: Conclusions were limited by the relatively low number and heterogeneity of intestinal transplant patients. GvH clones were detected in recipient bone marrow, and some appeared earlier in ileal mucosa or blood, consistent with an intestinal mucosal origin. High GvH to HvG T cell clonal ratios were observed in the allografts of patients with donor T cell macrochimerism. Early after transplant, peak levels of circulating GvH clones were associated with declines in HvG clones.

Sequences MDHEN (CDR1) and SYDVKM (CDR2) are obtained from the germline V gene. The CDR3, from cysteine to phenylalanine, totals 15 residues. Just the 45-base CDR3 DNA is kept, in frame starting at base 1. Trimming takes 1 base from V and 0 bases from J, and the germline ends sit 10 bases apart. A remark on this clone: Its antigen target is currently unknown. Per-nucleotide qualities are absent, and no much larger clonotype sits a single base away.

The library was made by the immunoSEQ multiplex PCR assay. For most patients, genomic DNA was isolated with the Qiagen DNeasy Blood and Tissue Kit and sent frozen to Adaptive Biotechnologies for TCR sequencing. High-throughput TCR-beta CDR3 sequencing of genomic DNA from most patients was performed by Adaptive Biotechnologies. The study's own analysis went as follows. TCR sequencing data were retrieved from Adaptive's ImmunoSEQ software for some 17 patients, whereas a few other patients were processed with MiXCR and VDJtools. CD4 versus CD8 sorting errors were corrected by removing sequences found in both subsets at a frequency ratio below 5:1. CDR3 nucleotide sequences shared between donor and recipient were removed because their origin could not be assigned. To be classed as alloreactive, a clone needed at least 2-fold expansion over unstimulated cells and a minimum CFSE-low frequency of 0.002% (template counts) or 0.001% (read counts). Mappable clones were those detected in sequenced pre-transplant spleen, lymph node, or MLR CFSE-low populations of the donor or recipient. The cumulative frequency of alloreactive clones was calculated as a percentage of all sequences, weighted by copy number. The clones in this table, taken by TCRdb from immuneACCESS, are in-frame only. Not every clone is retained; where verified, under half of the shortfall comes from an unresolved V gene, and the cause of the rest is unknown. The V and J calls and the clone size are those of that table, but D and trimming were determined from the DNA. Across this sample there are 90,000 to 130,000 clones, with around 94% seen only once. The ten largest clones take up 0.23% of the sample.

Here the sequenced sample was unstimulated CD4+ T cells sorted from spleen or lymph node cells, taken before transplant. Rearrangement joined TRBV28 to TRBJ2-7; too little of a D gene remains to name it. This TCR was sampled from a human donor who was the organ donor for an intestinal transplant. The DNA is as follows: TGTGCCAGCAGTTTATACAGACTCCTCTCCTACGAGCAGTACTTC. This is translated as CASSLYRLLSYEQYF.